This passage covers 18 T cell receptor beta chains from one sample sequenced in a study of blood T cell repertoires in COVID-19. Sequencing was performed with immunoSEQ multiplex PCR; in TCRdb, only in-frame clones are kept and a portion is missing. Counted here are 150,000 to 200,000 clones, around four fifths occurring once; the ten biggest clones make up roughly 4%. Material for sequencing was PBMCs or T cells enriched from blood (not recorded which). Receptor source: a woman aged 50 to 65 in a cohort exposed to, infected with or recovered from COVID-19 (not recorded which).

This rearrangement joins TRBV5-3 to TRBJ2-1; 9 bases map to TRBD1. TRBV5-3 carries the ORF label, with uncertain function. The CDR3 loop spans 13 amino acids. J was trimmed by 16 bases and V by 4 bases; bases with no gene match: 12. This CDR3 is CARSLPCDRGEFF. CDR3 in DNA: TGTGCCAGAAGCCTACCGTGCGACAGGGGGGAATTCTTC.

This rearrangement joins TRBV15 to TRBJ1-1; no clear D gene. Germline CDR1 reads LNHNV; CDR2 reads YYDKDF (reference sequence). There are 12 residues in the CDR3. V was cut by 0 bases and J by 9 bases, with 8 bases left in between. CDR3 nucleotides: TGTGCCACCAGCAGAGATAGTCTGCAAGCTTTCTTT. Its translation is CATSRDSLQAFF.

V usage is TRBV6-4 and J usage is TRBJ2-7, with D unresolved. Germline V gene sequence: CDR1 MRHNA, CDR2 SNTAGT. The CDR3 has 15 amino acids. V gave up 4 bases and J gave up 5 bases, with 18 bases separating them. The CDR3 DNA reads TGTGCCAGCAGTGGCTTGGCCGTACAAGTCCACGAGCAGTACTTC. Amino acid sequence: CASSGLAVQVHEQYF.

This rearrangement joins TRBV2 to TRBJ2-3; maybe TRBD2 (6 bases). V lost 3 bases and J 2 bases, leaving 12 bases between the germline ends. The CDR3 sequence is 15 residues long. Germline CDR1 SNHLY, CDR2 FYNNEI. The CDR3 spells CASSELEGDTDTQYF. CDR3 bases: TGTGCCAGCAGTGAGTTGGAGGGCGACACAGATACGCAGTATTTT.

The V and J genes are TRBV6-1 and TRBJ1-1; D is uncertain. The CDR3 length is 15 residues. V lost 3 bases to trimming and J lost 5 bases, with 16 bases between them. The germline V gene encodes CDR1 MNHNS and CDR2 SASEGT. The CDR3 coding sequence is TGTGCCAGCAGTGATACCCTATCCGGTATGACTGAAGCTTTCTTT. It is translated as CASSDTLSGMTEAFF.

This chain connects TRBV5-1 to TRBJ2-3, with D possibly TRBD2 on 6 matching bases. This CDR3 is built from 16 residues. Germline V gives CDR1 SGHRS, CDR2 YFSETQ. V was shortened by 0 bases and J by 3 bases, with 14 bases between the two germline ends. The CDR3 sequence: CASSLGAGRLTDTQYF. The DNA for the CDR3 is TGCGCCAGCAGCTTGGGTGCAGGGAGGCTTACAGATACGCAGTATTTT.

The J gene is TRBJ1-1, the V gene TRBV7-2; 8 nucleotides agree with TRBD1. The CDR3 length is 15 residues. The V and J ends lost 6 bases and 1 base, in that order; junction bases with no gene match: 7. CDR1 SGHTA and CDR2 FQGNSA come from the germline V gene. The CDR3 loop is CASRQRTGRNTEAFF. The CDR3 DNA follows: TGTGCCAGCAGACAAAGGACAGGGCGGAACACTGAAGCTTTCTTT.

The CDR3 bases are TGTGCCAGCAGTGATCAACTGGGACAGGGCGATCAGCCCCAGCATTTT. Its protein product is CASSDQLGQGDQPQHF. The chain employs TRBV6-1 and TRBJ1-5, with 9 bases fitting TRBD1. The germline gives CDR1 MNHNS, CDR2 SASEGT. The J segment lost 5 bases and the V segment lost 3 bases, leaving 8 bases of the junction unmatched. CDR3 size: 16 residues.

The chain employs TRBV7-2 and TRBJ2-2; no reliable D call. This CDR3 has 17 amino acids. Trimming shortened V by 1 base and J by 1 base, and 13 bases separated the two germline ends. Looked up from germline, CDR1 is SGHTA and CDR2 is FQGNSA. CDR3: CASSLDPGRLNTGELFF. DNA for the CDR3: TGTGCCAGCAGCTTAGATCCCGGCAGGTTGAACACCGGGGAGCTGTTTTTT.

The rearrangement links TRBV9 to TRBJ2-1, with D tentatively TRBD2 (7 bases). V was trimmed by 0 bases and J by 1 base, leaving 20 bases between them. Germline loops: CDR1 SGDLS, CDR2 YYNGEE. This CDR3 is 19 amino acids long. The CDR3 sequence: CASSVENGAGAGSYNEQFF. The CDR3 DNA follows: TGTGCCAGCAGCGTAGAGAACGGCGCGGGGGCCGGATCCTACAATGAGCAGTTCTTC.

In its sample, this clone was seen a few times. This CDR3 is CASSLSGAARENIQYF. CDR3 in DNA: TGTGCCAGCAGCTTAAGTGGGGCGGCACGGGAAAACATTCAGTACTTC. This chain joins TRBV7-2 and TRBJ2-4, with D tentatively TRBD1 (5 bases). Between the trimmed V and J ends, which lost 2 bases and 5 bases, there was a span of 16 bases. Germline CDR1 SGHTA, CDR2 FQGNSA. The CDR3 extends over 16 amino acids. Drawing the rest from reference TRBV7-2 and TRBJ2-4, the complete variable domain is GAGVSQSPSNKVTEKGKDVELRCDPISGHTALYWYRQSLGQGLEFLIYFQGNSAPDKSGLPSDRFSAERTGGSVSTLTIQRTQQEDSAVYLCASSLSGAARENIQYFGAGTRLSVL.

As DNA, the CDR3 is TGTGCCAGCAGACGGGCGGACAGGGGCCAAGAGACCCAGTACTTC. As protein: CASRRADRGQETQYF. The chain combines TRBV6-5 with TRBJ2-5; 9 bases align to TRBD1. CDR3 length: 15 residues. J gave up 1 base and V 6 bases, and 6 bases lay outside the gene matches. CDR1 is MNHEY and CDR2 is SVGAGI in the germline V gene.

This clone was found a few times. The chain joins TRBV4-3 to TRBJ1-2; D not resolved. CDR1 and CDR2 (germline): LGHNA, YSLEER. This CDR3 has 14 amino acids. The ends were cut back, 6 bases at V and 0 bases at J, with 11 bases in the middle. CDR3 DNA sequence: TGCGCCAGCAGAGAGCGCGGAGCTAACTATGGCTACACCTTC. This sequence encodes CASRERGANYGYTF.

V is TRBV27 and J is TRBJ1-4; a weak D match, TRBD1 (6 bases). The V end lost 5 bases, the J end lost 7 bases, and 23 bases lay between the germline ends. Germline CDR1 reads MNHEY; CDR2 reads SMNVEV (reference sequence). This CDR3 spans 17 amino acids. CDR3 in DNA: TGTGCCAGCAGTCTGGCACGAGGGGCCCTGGGGGCTGAAAAACTGTTTTTT. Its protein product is CASSLARGALGAEKLFF.

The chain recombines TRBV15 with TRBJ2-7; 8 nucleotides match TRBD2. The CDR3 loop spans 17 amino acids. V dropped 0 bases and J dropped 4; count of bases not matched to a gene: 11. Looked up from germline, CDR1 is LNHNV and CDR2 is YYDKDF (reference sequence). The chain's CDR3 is CATSRDTGAGGPYEQYF. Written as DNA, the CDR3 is TGTGCCACCAGCAGAGACACTGGGGCGGGGGGACCATACGAGCAGTACTTC.

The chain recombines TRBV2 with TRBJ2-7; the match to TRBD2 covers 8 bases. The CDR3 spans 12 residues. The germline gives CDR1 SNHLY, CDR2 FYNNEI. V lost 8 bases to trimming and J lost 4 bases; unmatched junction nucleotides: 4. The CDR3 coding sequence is TGTGCCAGCCAAACTAGCGGATACGAGCAGTACTTC. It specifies CASQTSGYEQYF.

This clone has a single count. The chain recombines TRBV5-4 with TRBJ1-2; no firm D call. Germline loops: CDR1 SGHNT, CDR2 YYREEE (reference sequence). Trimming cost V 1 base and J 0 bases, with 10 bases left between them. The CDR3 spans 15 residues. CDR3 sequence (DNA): TGTGCCAGCAGCTTGCATCCAGGCTCTAACTATGGCTACACCTTC. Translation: CASSLHPGSNYGYTF.

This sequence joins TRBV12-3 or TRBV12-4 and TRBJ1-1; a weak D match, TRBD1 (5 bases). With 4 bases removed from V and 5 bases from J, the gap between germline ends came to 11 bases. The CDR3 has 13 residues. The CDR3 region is CASSYQGRTEAFF. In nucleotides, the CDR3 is TGTGCCAGCAGTTATCAGGGTCGAACTGAAGCTTTCTTT.